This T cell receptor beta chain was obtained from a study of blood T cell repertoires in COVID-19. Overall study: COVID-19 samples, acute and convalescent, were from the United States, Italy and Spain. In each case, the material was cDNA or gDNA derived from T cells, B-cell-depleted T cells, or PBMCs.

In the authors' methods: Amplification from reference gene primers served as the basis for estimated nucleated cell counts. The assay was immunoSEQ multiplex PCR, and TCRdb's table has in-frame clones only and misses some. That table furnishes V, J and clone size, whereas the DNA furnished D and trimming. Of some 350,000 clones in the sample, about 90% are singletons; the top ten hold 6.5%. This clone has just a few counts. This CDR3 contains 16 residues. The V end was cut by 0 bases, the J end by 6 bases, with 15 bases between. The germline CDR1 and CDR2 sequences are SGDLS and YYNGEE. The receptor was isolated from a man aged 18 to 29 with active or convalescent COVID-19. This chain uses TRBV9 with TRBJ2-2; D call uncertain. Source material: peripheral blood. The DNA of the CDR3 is TGTGCCAGCAGCGTAGGAGCTTCCAGGCGATCCGGGGAGCTGTTTTTT. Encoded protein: CASSVGASRRSGELFF.